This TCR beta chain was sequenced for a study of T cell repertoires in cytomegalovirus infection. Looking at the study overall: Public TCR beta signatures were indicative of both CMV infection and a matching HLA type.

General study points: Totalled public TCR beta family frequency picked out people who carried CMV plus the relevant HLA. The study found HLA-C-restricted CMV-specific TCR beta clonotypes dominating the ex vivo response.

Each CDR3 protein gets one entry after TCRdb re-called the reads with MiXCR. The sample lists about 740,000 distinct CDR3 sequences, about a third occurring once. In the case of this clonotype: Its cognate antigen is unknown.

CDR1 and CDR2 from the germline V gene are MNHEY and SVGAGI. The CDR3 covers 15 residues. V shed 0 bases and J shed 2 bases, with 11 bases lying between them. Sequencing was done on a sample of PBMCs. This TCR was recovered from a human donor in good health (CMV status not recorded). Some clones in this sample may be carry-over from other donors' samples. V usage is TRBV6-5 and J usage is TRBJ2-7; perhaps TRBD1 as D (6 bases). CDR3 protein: CASSYSGQGTYEQYF. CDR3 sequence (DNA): TGTGCCAGCAGTTACTCGGGGCAGGGGACCTACGAGCAGTACTTC.